The 21 T cell receptor beta chains below were found in one sample sequenced in a study of radiotherapy plus CTLA-4 blockade in lung cancer. The data were produced by immunoSEQ multiplex PCR, yet TCRdb's version contains in-frame clones alone and is incomplete. The top ten clones hold 4.5% to 6% of a sample with approximately 99,000 clones, 88% of them seen once. The source material was peripheral blood, sampled from a patient treated with radiotherapy plus ipilimumab. These receptors all stem from a human donor with non-small cell lung cancer that progressed on radiotherapy plus ipilimumab.

J is TRBJ2-5 and V is TRBV5-1; TRBD2 is a possible D gene (5 bases). Germline V gene lookup returns CDR1 SGHRS and CDR2 YFSETQ. The CDR3 consists of 15 residues. V lost 0 bases and J 5 bases, leaving 14 bases between the germline ends. The CDR3: CASSLVRQPGETQYF. For the CDR3, the DNA is TGCGCCAGCAGCTTGGTTCGGCAGCCGGGGGAGACCCAGTACTTC.

Here the CDR3 DNA reads TGTGCCAGCAACCCGACAGGGGTAGGATACGAGCAGTACTTC. It encodes CASNPTGVGYEQYF. V gene TRBV6-1 combines with J gene TRBJ2-7; 8 bases match TRBD1. The J segment lost 4 bases and the V segment lost 7 bases, leaving 9 bases of the junction unmatched. Germline V gene data show CDR1 as MNHNS and CDR2 as SASEGT. The length of the CDR3 is 14 residues.

The chain uses TRBV7-9 and TRBJ2-5; 9 bases are a match to TRBD2. V lost 1 base, J lost 4 bases, and 7 bases stayed unmatched. The CDR3 totals 16 residues. Germline lookup yields CDR1 SEHNR and CDR2 FQNEAQ (reference sequence). The CDR3 here is CASSLGASGTRETQYF. The CDR3 DNA reads as TGTGCCAGCAGCTTAGGGGCTAGCGGGACTCGAGAGACCCAGTACTTC.

This rearrangement joins TRBV28 to TRBJ1-2; D is perhaps TRBD1 (5 bases). Trimming shortened V by 6 bases and J by 6 bases, and 26 bases separated the two germline ends. Germline CDR1 reads MDHEN; CDR2 reads SYDVKM. CDR3 size: 17 residues. CDR3 bases: TGTGCCAGCAGCGGCCCGGGGGAGGGCAGACCGGCTGATGGCTACACCTTC. It codes for CASSGPGEGRPADGYTF.

This clone was counted once. The chain recombines TRBV6-5 with TRBJ1-1; D is undetermined. Per germline, CDR1 MNHEY and CDR2 SVGAGI. The CDR3 totals 12 residues. The germline V and J ends were trimmed by 4 bases and 5 bases, with 8 bases remaining between them. The CDR3 spells CASSSMGTEAFF. CDR3 in DNA: TGTGCCAGCAGTTCAATGGGAACTGAAGCTTTCTTT.

CDR3 in DNA: TGCGCCAGCAGCTTTAATTTGGGGGCAGTTGGGGCCAACGTCCTGACTTTC. It is translated as CASSFNLGAVGANVLTF. The rearrangement uses TRBV5-1 and TRBJ2-6; tentative D call: TRBD1 (6 bases). CDR3 length equals 17 residues. V gave up 2 bases and J gave up 3 bases, with 15 bases separating them. Germline CDR1 is SGHRS and CDR2 is YFSETQ.

V usage is TRBV10-2 and J usage is TRBJ2-7; 7 bases fit TRBD2. Per the germline V gene, CDR1 is WSHSY and CDR2 is SAAADI. The trim removed 6 bases at V and 4 bases at J, leaving 12 bases unmatched. The CDR3 is made up of 15 amino acids. As DNA, the CDR3 is TGCGCCAGCAGGGCCGGGGCTAGCGGAGGATACGAGCAGTACTTC. Translation: CASRAGASGGYEQYF.

This chain connects TRBV5-1 to TRBJ1-2; 7 nucleotides line up with TRBD1. The CDR3 has 14 residues. The germline gives CDR1 SGHRS, CDR2 YFSETQ. V was clipped by 2 bases and J by 4 bases; unmatched bases: 5. As DNA, the CDR3 is TGCGCCAGCAGCTTACAGGGGCCGCCCTATGGCTACACCTTC. Its translation: CASSLQGPPYGYTF. Combining the CDR3 with reference TRBV5-1 and TRBJ1-2 gives the whole variable domain KAGVTQTPRYLIKTRGQQVTLSCSPISGHRSVSWYQQTPGQGLQFLFEYFSETQRNKGNFPGRFSGRQFSNSRSEMNVSTLELGDSALYLCASSLQGPPYGYTFGSGTRLTVV.

The V and J genes are TRBV6-5 and TRBJ2-3; D is uncertain. Germline V gene lookup returns CDR1 MNHEY and CDR2 SVGAGI. The CDR3 runs to 11 residues. V lost 6 bases and J 9 bases, leaving 10 bases between the germline ends. For the CDR3, the DNA is TGTGCCAGCAGCCTAGGGCGCACGCAGTATTTT. Amino acid sequence: CASSLGRTQYF.

The gene calls are TRBV14 and TRBJ2-7, with D possibly matching TRBD2 (5 bases). The CDR3 length is 13 residues. Per the germline V gene, CDR1 is SGHDN and CDR2 is FVKESK. Trimming removed 0 bases from V and 6 bases from J, with 9 bases in between. CDR3 protein: CASSQDLRAEQYF. The CDR3 DNA follows: TGTGCCAGCAGCCAAGATTTGCGGGCCGAGCAGTACTTC.

V usage is TRBV19 and J usage is TRBJ1-2; TRBD1 aligns across 10 bases. Germline V gives CDR1 LNHDA, CDR2 SQIVND (reference sequence). V shed 4 bases, J shed 3 bases, and the junction held 8 bases outside the gene matches. The CDR3 runs 16 residues. CDR3 protein: CASSTAGTGAHYGYTF. The CDR3 DNA reads as TGTGCCAGTAGTACGGCCGGGACAGGGGCCCACTATGGCTACACCTTC.

This chain connects TRBV30 to TRBJ1-5; D is unresolved. V lost 5 bases, J lost 0 bases, and 8 bases lay in between. The CDR3 runs to 13 residues. The germline gives CDR1 GTSNPN, CDR2 SVGIG (reference sequence). The CDR3 protein is CAWAWGSNQPQHF. The CDR3 DNA sequence: TGTGCCTGGGCCTGGGGTAGCAATCAGCCCCAGCATTTT.

The chain joins TRBV19 to TRBJ2-3; no clear D. Germline V gene data show CDR1 as LNHDA and CDR2 as SQIVND (reference sequence). The length of the CDR3 is 15 residues. V lost 5 bases, J lost 3 bases, and 15 bases lay in between. The chain's CDR3 is CASSSPVVRTDTQYF. DNA of the CDR3: TGTGCCAGTAGTTCGCCCGTTGTTCGGACAGATACGCAGTATTTT.

CDR3 loop: CASSLMRDSIEETQYF. DNA of the CDR3: TGTGCCAGCAGCTTAATGCGGGACAGTATTGAAGAGACCCAGTACTTC. The chain carries TRBV7-4 and TRBJ2-5; possibly TRBD1 for D (7 bases). V was trimmed by 2 bases and J by 3 bases, leaving 16 bases between them. CDR1 is SGHVT and CDR2 is SQSDAQ in the germline V gene. This CDR3 has 16 residues.

This clone has just a few counts. This chain links TRBV7-3 with TRBJ1-1; D gene ambiguous. Germline assignment: CDR1 SGHTA and CDR2 FQGTGA. Trimming cost V 3 bases and J 1 base, with 9 bases left between them. The CDR3 runs to 14 residues. The CDR3 DNA follows: TGTGCCAGCAGCTTGACCAGTGAGAACACTGAAGCTTTCTTT. As protein: CASSLTSENTEAFF.

V and J are TRBV7-9 and TRBJ2-7; 9 nucleotides agree with TRBD1. Germline trimming cut 3 bases from V and 2 bases from J; bases unmatched to any gene: 2. The CDR3 is 14 amino acids. Germline V gives CDR1 SEHNR, CDR2 FQNEAQ (reference sequence). The CDR3: CASSLRDRAYEQYF. CDR3 in DNA: TGTGCCAGCAGCTTGAGGGACAGGGCCTACGAGCAGTACTTC. The full variable domain, with the rest looked up from reference TRBV7-9 and TRBJ2-7, is DTGVSQNPRHKITKRGQNVTFRCDPISEHNRLYWYRQTLGQGPEFLTYFQNEAQLEKSRLLSDRFSAERPKGSFSTLEIQRTEQGDSAMYLCASSLRDRAYEQYFGPGTRLTVT.

V and J are TRBV10-3 and TRBJ2-7; perhaps TRBD1 as D (6 bases). V was pared by 1 base and J by 3 bases, with 10 bases between. CDR1 is ENHRY, CDR2 SYGVKD, per germline. This CDR3 region has 14 residues. CDR3 coding DNA: TGTGCCATCAGTGAGTATGGACAGTTCTACGAGCAGTACTTC. This encodes CAISEYGQFYEQYF.

The chain employs TRBV7-2 and TRBJ2-7; 12 bases agree with TRBD2. The CDR3 spans 14 residues. Germline loops: CDR1 SGHTA, CDR2 FQGNSA. V shed 4 bases and J 4 bases; nucleotides not matched to a gene: 2. The CDR3 nucleotides read TGTGCCAGCAGCTCAGGACTAGCGGGATACGAGCAGTACTTC. It yields the protein CASSSGLAGYEQYF.

V is TRBV20-1 and J is TRBJ2-1, with D unresolved. Germline assignment: CDR1 DFQATT and CDR2 SNEGSKA (reference sequence). The CDR3 sequence is 11 residues long. V was trimmed by 6 bases and J by 8 bases, leaving 11 bases between them. The CDR3 region has the DNA TGCAGTGCCAGTCTATTCGATGAGCAGTTCTTC. It yields the protein CSASLFDEQFF.

The chain is built from TRBV19 and TRBJ2-1; 9 nucleotides agree with TRBD2. J gave up 7 bases and V 3 bases, and 10 bases lay outside the gene matches. CDR3 size: 16 residues. From germline, CDR1 is LNHDA and CDR2 SQIVND (reference sequence). This chain's CDR3 is CASSILAGRVGNEQFF. Written as DNA, the CDR3 is TGTGCCAGTAGTATTCTAGCGGGACGAGTGGGGAATGAGCAGTTCTTC.

The chain is built from TRBV7-1 and TRBJ2-7; D gene unclear. TRBV7-1 is an ORF for which the function is uncertain. The CDR3 loop spans 15 amino acids. V shed 4 bases and J shed 6 bases, with 19 bases lying between them. The CDR3 loop is CASSFLEAGLGEQYF. The CDR3 nucleotides read TGTGCCAGCAGCTTCCTTGAGGCAGGCCTGGGCGAGCAGTACTTC.